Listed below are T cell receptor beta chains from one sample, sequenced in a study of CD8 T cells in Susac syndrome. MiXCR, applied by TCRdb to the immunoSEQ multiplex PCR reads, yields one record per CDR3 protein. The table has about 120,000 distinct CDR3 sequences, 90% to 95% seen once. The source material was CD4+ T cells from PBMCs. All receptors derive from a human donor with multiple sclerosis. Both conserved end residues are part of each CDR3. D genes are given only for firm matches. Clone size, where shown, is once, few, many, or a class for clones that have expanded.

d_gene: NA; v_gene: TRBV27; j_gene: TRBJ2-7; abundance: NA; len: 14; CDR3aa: CASSWGRESYEQYF; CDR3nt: TGTGCCAGCAGTTGGGGCAGGGAGTCCTACGAGCAGTACTTC
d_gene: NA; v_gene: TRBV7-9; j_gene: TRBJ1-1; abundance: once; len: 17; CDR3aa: CASSLRRDTPGRTEAFF; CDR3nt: TGTGCCAGCAGCTTAAGAAGGGACACCCCCGGCCGGACTGAAGCTTTCTTT
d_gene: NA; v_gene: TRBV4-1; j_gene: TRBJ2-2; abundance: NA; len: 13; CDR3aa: CASSGEGVTELFF; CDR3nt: TGCGCCAGCAGCGGAGAGGGTGTGACAGAACTGTTTTTT
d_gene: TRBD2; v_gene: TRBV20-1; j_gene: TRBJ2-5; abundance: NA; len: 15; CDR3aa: CSARLAADIQETQYF; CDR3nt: TGCAGTGCTAGACTAGCGGCGGACATCCAAGAGACCCAGTACTTC
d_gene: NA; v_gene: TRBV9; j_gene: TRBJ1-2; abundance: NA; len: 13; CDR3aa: CASSVEDFEGYTF; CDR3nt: TGTGCCAGCAGCGTAGAGGACTTTGAAGGCTACACCTTC
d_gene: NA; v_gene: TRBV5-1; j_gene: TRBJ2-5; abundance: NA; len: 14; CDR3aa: CASSSTGIQETQYF; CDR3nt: TGCGCCAGCAGCTCGACAGGAATCCAAGAGACCCAGTACTTC
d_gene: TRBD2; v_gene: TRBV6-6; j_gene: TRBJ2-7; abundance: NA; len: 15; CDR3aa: CASSSPGTSNYEQYF; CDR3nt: TGTGCCAGCAGTAGCCCCGGGACTAGTAACTACGAGCAGTACTTC
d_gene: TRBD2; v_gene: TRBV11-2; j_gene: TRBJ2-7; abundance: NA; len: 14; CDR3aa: CASSFTGTTHEQYF; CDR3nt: TGTGCCAGCAGCTTCACCGGGACTACACACGAGCAGTACTTC
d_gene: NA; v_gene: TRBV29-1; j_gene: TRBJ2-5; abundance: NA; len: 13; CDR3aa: CSVGGKMRETQYF; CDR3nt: TGCAGCGTTGGGGGAAAAATGCGGGAGACCCAGTACTTC
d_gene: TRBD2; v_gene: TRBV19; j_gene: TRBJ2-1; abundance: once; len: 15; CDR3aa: CASSIDAGVYNEQFF; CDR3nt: TGTGCCAGTAGTATCGACGCGGGGGTTTACAATGAGCAGTTCTTC
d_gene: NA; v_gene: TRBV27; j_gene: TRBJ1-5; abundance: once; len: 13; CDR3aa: CASSSGAGGPQHF; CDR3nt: TGTGCCAGCAGTTCAGGGGCGGGGGGGCCCCAGCATTTT
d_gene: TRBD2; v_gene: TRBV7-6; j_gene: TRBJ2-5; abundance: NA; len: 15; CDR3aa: CASSFTIPGGETQYF; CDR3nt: TGTGCCAGCAGCTTTACTATCCCGGGGGGTGAGACCCAGTACTTC
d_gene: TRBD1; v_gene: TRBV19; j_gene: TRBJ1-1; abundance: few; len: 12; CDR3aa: CASSSRGTEAFF; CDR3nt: TGTGCCAGTAGTAGCAGGGGGACTGAAGCTTTCTTT
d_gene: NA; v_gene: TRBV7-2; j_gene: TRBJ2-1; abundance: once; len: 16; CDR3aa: CASSLRRVLTYNEQFF; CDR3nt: TGTGCCAGCAGCTTAAGGAGAGTCCTTACCTACAATGAGCAGTTCTTC
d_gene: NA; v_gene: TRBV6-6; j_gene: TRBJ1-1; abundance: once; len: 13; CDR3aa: CASSIRADTEAFF; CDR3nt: TGTGCCAGCAGCATCCGGGCCGACACTGAAGCTTTCTTT
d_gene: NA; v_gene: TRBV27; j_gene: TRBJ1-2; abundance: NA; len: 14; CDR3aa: CASSPTGRGYGYTF; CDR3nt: TGTGCCAGCAGTCCCACAGGGAGAGGCTATGGCTACACCTTC
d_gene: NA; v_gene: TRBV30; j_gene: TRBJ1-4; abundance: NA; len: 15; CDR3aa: CAWSTQGNTGEKLFF; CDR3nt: TGTGCCTGGAGTACTCAGGGCAACACAGGGGAAAAACTGTTTTTT
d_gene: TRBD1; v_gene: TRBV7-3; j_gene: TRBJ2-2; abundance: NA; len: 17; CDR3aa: CASSSSPGTANTGELFF; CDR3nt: TGTGCCAGCAGCTCGTCTCCCGGGACAGCGAACACCGGGGAGCTGTTTTTT
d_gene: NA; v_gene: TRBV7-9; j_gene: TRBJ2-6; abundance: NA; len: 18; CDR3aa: CASSFLGFQGSGANVLTF; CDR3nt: TGTGCCAGCAGCTTTCTGGGCTTTCAGGGCTCTGGGGCCAACGTCCTGACTTTC
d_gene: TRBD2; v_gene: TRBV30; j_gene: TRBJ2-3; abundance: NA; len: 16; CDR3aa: CAWSGLAGGSTDTQYF; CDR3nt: TGTGCCTGGAGTGGCTTAGCGGGGGGGAGCACAGATACGCAGTATTTT
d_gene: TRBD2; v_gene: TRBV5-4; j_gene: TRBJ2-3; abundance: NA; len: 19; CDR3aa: CASSLDNRASGSSTDTQYF; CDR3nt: TGTGCCAGCAGCTTAGATAATAGGGCTAGCGGCTCTAGCACAGATACGCAGTATTTT
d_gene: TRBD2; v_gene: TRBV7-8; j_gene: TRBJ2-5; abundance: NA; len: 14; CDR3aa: CASSSGGVPETQYF; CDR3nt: TGTGCCAGCAGCAGTGGGGGGGTCCCAGAGACCCAGTACTTC
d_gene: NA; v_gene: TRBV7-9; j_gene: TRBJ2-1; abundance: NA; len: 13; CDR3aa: CASSLDRHGTQFF; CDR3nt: TGTGCCAGCAGCTTAGATAGGCATGGGACGCAGTTCTTC
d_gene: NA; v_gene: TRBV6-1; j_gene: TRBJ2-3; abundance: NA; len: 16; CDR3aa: CASSEVGHPGTDTQYF; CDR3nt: TGTGCCAGCAGTGAAGTTGGTCATCCTGGCACAGATACGCAGTATTTT
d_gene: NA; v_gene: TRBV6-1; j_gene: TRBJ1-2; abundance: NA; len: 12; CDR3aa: CATPRTDYGYTF; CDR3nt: TGTGCCACCCCACGGACAGACTATGGCTACACCTTC
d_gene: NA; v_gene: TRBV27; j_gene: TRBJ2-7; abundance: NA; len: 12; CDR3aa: CASTSQGSALSF; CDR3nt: TGTGCCAGCACTTCACAGGGTTCGGCGCTTAGCTTC
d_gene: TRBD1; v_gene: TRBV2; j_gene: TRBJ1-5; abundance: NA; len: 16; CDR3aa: CASSQDRGPRNQPQHF; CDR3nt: TGTGCCAGCAGTCAAGACAGGGGTCCACGTAATCAGCCCCAGCATTTT
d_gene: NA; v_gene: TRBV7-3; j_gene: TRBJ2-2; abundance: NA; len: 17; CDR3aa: CASSFRSGGSGPGELFF; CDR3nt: TGTGCCAGCAGCTTTAGGTCCGGGGGCTCGGGCCCCGGGGAGCTGTTTTTT
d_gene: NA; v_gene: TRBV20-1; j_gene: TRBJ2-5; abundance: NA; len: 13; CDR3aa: CSARGGPQETQYF; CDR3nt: TGCAGTGCTAGGGGGGGCCCACAAGAGACCCAGTACTTC
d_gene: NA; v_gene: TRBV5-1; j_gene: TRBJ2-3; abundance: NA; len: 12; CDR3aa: CASSRWTDTQYF; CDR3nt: TGCGCCAGCTCGAGATGGACAGATACGCAGTATTTT
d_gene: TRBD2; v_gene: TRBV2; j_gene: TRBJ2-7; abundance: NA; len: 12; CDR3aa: CASTGTSNEQYF; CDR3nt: TGTGCCAGCACGGGGACTAGCAACGAGCAGTACTTC
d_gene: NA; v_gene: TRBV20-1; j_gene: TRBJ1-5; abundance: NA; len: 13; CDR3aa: CSAGGYSNQPQHF; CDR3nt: TGCAGTGCAGGAGGGTATAGCAATCAGCCCCAGCATTTT
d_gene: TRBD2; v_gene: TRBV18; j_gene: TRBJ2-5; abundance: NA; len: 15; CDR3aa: CASSPLFRGGETQYF; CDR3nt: TGTGCCAGCTCACCTCTCTTCCGGGGGGGAGAGACCCAGTACTTC
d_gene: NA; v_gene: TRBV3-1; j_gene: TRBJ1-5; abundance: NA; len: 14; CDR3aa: CASSQAWCNQPQHF; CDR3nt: TGTGCCAGCAGCCAAGCTTGGTGCAATCAGCCCCAGCATTTT
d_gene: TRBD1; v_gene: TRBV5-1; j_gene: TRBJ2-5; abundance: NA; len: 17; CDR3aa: CASKQGQGESWRETQYF; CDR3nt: TGCGCCAGCAAACAAGGACAGGGCGAGTCCTGGCGGGAGACCCAGTACTTC
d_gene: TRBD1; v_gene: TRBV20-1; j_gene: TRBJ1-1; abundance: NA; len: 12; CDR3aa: CRTGGWDTEAFF; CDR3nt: TGCAGAACAGGGGGGTGGGACACTGAAGCTTTCTTT
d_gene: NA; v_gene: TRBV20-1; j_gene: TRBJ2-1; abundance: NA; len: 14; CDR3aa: CSASPLDYPDEQFF; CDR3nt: TGCAGTGCTAGCCCTCTGGACTACCCGGATGAGCAGTTCTTC
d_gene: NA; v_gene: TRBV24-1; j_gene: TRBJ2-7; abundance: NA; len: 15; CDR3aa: CATSDGGTRSYEQYF; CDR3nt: TGTGCCACCAGTGATGGCGGGACACGGTCCTACGAGCAGTACTTC
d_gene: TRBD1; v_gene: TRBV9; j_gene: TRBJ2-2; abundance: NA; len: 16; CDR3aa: CASSVAGTETTGELFF; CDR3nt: TGTGCCAGCAGCGTCGCCGGGACAGAGACCACCGGGGAGCTGTTTTTT
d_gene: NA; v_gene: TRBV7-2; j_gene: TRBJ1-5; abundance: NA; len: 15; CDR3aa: CASSLGRAGNQPQHF; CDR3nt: TGTGCCAGCAGCTTAGGCAGGGCTGGCAATCAGCCCCAGCATTTT
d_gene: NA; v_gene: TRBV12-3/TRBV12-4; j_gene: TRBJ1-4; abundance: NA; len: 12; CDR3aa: CASVPRSGKLFF; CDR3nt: TGTGCCAGCGTCCCACGTTCAGGAAAACTGTTTTTT
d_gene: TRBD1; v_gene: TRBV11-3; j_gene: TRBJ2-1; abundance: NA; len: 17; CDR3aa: CASSSVDRWSSYNEQFF; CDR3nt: TGTGCCAGCAGCTCAGTGGACAGGTGGAGCTCCTACAATGAGCAGTTCTTC
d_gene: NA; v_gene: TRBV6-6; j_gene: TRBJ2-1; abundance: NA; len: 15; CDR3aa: CASSYWGRGGNEQFF; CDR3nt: TGTGCCAGCAGTTACTGGGGCAGGGGAGGGAATGAGCAGTTCTTC
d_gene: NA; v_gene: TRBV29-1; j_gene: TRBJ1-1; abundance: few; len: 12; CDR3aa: CSVEELTGLAFF; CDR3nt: TGCAGCGTTGAAGAGTTAACAGGGTTAGCTTTTTTT
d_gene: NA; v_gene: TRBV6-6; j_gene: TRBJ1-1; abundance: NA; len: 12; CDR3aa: CASSLGQTEAFF; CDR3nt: TGTGCCAGCAGTCTTGGGCAGACTGAAGCTTTCTTT
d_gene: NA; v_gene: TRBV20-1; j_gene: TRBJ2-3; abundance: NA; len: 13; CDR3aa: CSALKGVRDTQYF; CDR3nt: TGCAGTGCCCTAAAGGGGGTTCGTGATACGCAGTATTTT
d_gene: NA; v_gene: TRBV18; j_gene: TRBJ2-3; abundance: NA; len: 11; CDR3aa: CASSSPDTQYF; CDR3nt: TGTGCCAGCTCATCTCCCGATACGCAGTATTTT
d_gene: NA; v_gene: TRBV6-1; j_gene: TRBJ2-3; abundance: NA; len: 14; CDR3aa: CASSPTISTDTQYF; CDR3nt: TGTGCCAGCAGTCCGACGATTAGCACAGATACGCAGTATTTT